Listed below are T cell receptor beta chains from one sample, sequenced in a study of T cells after yellow fever vaccination. TCRdb analysed the 5' RACE reads with MiXCR anew, one entry per CDR3 protein. The table has approximately 510,000 distinct CDR3 sequences, around a fifth seen once. This specimen was PBMCs, taken around 3 weeks after the first yellow fever vaccination. The receptor set was obtained from a young man who received the YFV17D yellow fever vaccine. The CDR3 runs from the conserved cysteine through the conserved F or W. Each record gives: CDR3 protein, CDR3 DNA, CDR3 length, J gene, V gene, D gene, clone size. The D gene is left open where the match is weak. A clone size is listed for some rows: how often the clone was seen (once, few, many), or a class if it is expanded.

CDR3 protein: CASSLEGGSTYTEAFF
CDR3 DNA: TGCGCCAGCAGCTTGGAGGGGGGCAGTACCTACACTGAAGCTTTCTTT
CDR3 length: 16
J gene: TRBJ1-1
V gene: TRBV5-1
D gene: .
clone size: .

CDR3 protein: CASSTGTSSPLHF
CDR3 DNA: TGTGCCAGCAGCACCGGGACAAGTTCACCCCTCCACTTT
CDR3 length: 13
J gene: TRBJ1-6
V gene: TRBV6-2/TRBV6-3
D gene: .
clone size: few

CDR3 protein: CASSLVRTLAAPTDTQYF
CDR3 DNA: TGTGCCAGCAGCTTGGTCCGAACCCTAGCGGCCCCCACAGATACGCAGTATTTT
CDR3 length: 18
J gene: TRBJ2-3
V gene: TRBV5-6
D gene: TRBD2
clone size: .

CDR3 protein: CAQQGFLSYEQYF
CDR3 DNA: TGTGCCCAACAGGGGTTTCTCTCCTACGAGCAGTACTTC
CDR3 length: 13
J gene: TRBJ2-7
V gene: TRBV30
D gene: TRBD1
clone size: few

CDR3 protein: CASSLQGTGEKLFF
CDR3 DNA: TGTGCCAGCAGTTTACAGGGGACAGGTGAAAAACTGTTTTTT
CDR3 length: 14
J gene: TRBJ1-4
V gene: TRBV27
D gene: TRBD1
clone size: few

CDR3 protein: CASSQEGWRDTQYF
CDR3 DNA: TGTGCCAGCAGCCAAGAGGGCTGGAGAGATACGCAGTATTTT
CDR3 length: 14
J gene: TRBJ2-3
V gene: TRBV4-2
D gene: .
clone size: few

CDR3 protein: CASSYGETGELFF
CDR3 DNA: TGTGCCAGCAGTTACGGGGAAACCGGGGAGCTGTTTTTT
CDR3 length: 13
J gene: TRBJ2-2
V gene: TRBV6-2/TRBV6-3
D gene: .
clone size: .

CDR3 protein: CASSQNVLGSYGYTF
CDR3 DNA: TGTGCCAGCAGCCAAAACGTTCTCGGGAGCTATGGCTACACCTTC
CDR3 length: 15
J gene: TRBJ1-2
V gene: TRBV14
D gene: .
clone size: .

CDR3 protein: CASSPRDYGYSSTDTQYF
CDR3 DNA: TGTGCCAGCAGTCCCCGGGACTATGGCTACTCTAGCACAGATACGCAGTATTTT
CDR3 length: 18
J gene: TRBJ2-3
V gene: TRBV11-1
D gene: TRBD2
clone size: .

CDR3 protein: CASSPHQFQETQYF
CDR3 DNA: TGTGCCAGCAGCCCGCATCAGTTCCAAGAGACCCAGTACTTC
CDR3 length: 14
J gene: TRBJ2-5
V gene: TRBV7-9
D gene: .
clone size: few

CDR3 protein: CSAVDRGGPNQPQHF
CDR3 DNA: TGCAGTGCTGTAGACAGGGGAGGGCCTAATCAGCCCCAGCATTTT
CDR3 length: 15
J gene: TRBJ1-5
V gene: TRBV20-1
D gene: TRBD1
clone size: few

CDR3 protein: CASRFPNTDTQYF
CDR3 DNA: TGTGCCAGCAGATTCCCTAACACAGATACGCAGTATTTT
CDR3 length: 13
J gene: TRBJ2-3
V gene: TRBV7-2
D gene: .
clone size: .

CDR3 protein: CSAPSGGEEQYF
CDR3 DNA: TGCAGTGCTCCTAGCGGGGGGGAGGAGCAGTACTTC
CDR3 length: 12
J gene: TRBJ2-7
V gene: TRBV20-1
D gene: TRBD2
clone size: .

CDR3 protein: CASRRAGTTNTGELFF
CDR3 DNA: TGTGCCAGCAGAAGAGCCGGGACAACGAACACCGGGGAGCTGTTTTTT
CDR3 length: 16
J gene: TRBJ2-2
V gene: TRBV6-1
D gene: .
clone size: .

CDR3 protein: CASSPVDREITDTQYF
CDR3 DNA: TGTGCCAGCAGTCCCGTGGACAGGGAAATCACAGATACGCAGTATTTT
CDR3 length: 16
J gene: TRBJ2-3
V gene: TRBV12-3/TRBV12-4
D gene: TRBD1
clone size: .

CDR3 protein: CSARGGGQIQETQYF
CDR3 DNA: TGCAGTGCTAGAGGCGGTGGGCAGATCCAAGAGACCCAGTACTTC
CDR3 length: 15
J gene: TRBJ2-5
V gene: TRBV20-1
D gene: .
clone size: few

CDR3 protein: CASSFRGGNYEQYF
CDR3 DNA: TGTGCCAGCAGCTTTAGAGGGGGGAACTACGAGCAGTACTTC
CDR3 length: 14
J gene: TRBJ2-7
V gene: TRBV5-4
D gene: .
clone size: few

CDR3 protein: CATSRDSDSYNEQFF
CDR3 DNA: TGTGCCACCAGCAGAGATTCAGACTCCTACAATGAGCAGTTCTTC
CDR3 length: 15
J gene: TRBJ2-1
V gene: TRBV15
D gene: .
clone size: .

CDR3 protein: CSVPRGDYTGELFF
CDR3 DNA: TGCAGTGTTCCCCGGGGGGATTACACCGGGGAGCTGTTTTTT
CDR3 length: 14
J gene: TRBJ2-2
V gene: TRBV20-1
D gene: TRBD2
clone size: .

CDR3 protein: CASSQQPQGQLFF
CDR3 DNA: TGTGCCAGCAGCCAACAGCCTCAGGGACAACTGTTTTTT
CDR3 length: 13
J gene: TRBJ1-4
V gene: TRBV14
D gene: .
clone size: .

CDR3 protein: CASSLSPGGVTEAFF
CDR3 DNA: TGTGCCAGCAGTTTATCCCCAGGGGGTGTTACTGAAGCTTTCTTT
CDR3 length: 15
J gene: TRBJ1-1
V gene: TRBV12-3/TRBV12-4
D gene: TRBD1
clone size: .

CDR3 protein: CASSLSRYQETQYF
CDR3 DNA: TGCGCCAGCAGCTTGAGCAGGTACCAAGAGACCCAGTACTTC
CDR3 length: 14
J gene: TRBJ2-5
V gene: TRBV5-1
D gene: .
clone size: .

CDR3 protein: CASSSPDRGVEQYF
CDR3 DNA: TGCGCCAGCAGTAGTCCTGACAGGGGAGTCGAGCAGTACTTC
CDR3 length: 14
J gene: TRBJ2-7
V gene: TRBV5-1
D gene: TRBD1
clone size: few

CDR3 protein: CATSDLYRGWPEAFF
CDR3 DNA: TGTGCCACCAGTGATTTGTACAGGGGATGGCCTGAAGCTTTCTTT
CDR3 length: 15
J gene: TRBJ1-1
V gene: TRBV24-1
D gene: TRBD1
clone size: .

CDR3 protein: CASSLRTSTQHF
CDR3 DNA: TGTGCCAGCAGCCTGAGAACAAGTACCCAGCATTTT
CDR3 length: 12
J gene: TRBJ1-5
V gene: TRBV5-6
D gene: .
clone size: few

CDR3 protein: CSARLAGRNNEQFF
CDR3 DNA: TGCAGTGCTAGGTTAGCGGGAAGAAACAATGAGCAGTTCTTC
CDR3 length: 14
J gene: TRBJ2-1
V gene: TRBV20-1
D gene: TRBD2
clone size: few

CDR3 protein: CASSLNRAEQFF
CDR3 DNA: TGTGCCAGCAGCCTAAACCGTGCTGAGCAGTTCTTC
CDR3 length: 12
J gene: TRBJ2-1
V gene: TRBV6-5
D gene: .
clone size: few

CDR3 protein: CAWSTGANTEAFF
CDR3 DNA: TGTGCCTGGAGTACGGGGGCGAACACTGAAGCTTTCTTT
CDR3 length: 13
J gene: TRBJ1-1
V gene: TRBV30
D gene: .
clone size: few

CDR3 protein: CASRKDGEGYTF
CDR3 DNA: TGTGCCAGCAGAAAGGACGGGGAGGGCTACACCTTC
CDR3 length: 12
J gene: TRBJ1-2
V gene: TRBV7-9
D gene: .
clone size: .

CDR3 protein: CASSLGGAEQFF
CDR3 DNA: TGCGCCAGCAGCTTGGGGGGTGCTGAGCAGTTCTTC
CDR3 length: 12
J gene: TRBJ2-1
V gene: TRBV5-1
D gene: .
clone size: .

CDR3 protein: CASSLTGSTNEKLFF
CDR3 DNA: TGTGCCAGCAGCTTAACAGGGTCAACTAATGAAAAACTGTTTTTT
CDR3 length: 15
J gene: TRBJ1-4
V gene: TRBV7-2
D gene: .
clone size: many

CDR3 protein: CASSFQGLSTGELFF
CDR3 DNA: TGTGCCAGCAGCTTTCAAGGACTGAGCACCGGGGAGCTGTTTTTT
CDR3 length: 15
J gene: TRBJ2-2
V gene: TRBV7-2
D gene: .
clone size: .

CDR3 protein: CATSGAGSYYGYTF
CDR3 DNA: TGTGCCACCAGCGGTGCAGGGTCTTACTATGGCTACACCTTC
CDR3 length: 14
J gene: TRBJ1-2
V gene: TRBV15
D gene: .
clone size: .

CDR3 protein: CASSLGYMNTEAFF
CDR3 DNA: TGTGCCAGCAGTTTGGGATACATGAACACTGAAGCTTTCTTT
CDR3 length: 14
J gene: TRBJ1-1
V gene: TRBV6-2/TRBV6-3
D gene: .
clone size: few